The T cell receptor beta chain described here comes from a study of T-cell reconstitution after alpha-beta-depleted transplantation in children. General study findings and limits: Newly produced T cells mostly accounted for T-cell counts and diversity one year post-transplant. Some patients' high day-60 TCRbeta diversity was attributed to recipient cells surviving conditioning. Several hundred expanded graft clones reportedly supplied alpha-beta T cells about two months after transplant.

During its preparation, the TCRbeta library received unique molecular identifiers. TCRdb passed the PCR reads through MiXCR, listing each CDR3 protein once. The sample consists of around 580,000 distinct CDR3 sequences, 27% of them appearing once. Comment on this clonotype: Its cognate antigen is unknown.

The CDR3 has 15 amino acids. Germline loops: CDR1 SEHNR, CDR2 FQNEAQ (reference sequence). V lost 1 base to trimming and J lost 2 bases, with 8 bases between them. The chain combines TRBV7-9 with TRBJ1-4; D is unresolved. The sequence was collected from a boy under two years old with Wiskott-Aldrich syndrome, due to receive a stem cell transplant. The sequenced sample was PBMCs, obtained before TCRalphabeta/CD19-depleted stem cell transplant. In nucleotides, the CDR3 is TGTGCCAGCAGCTTAGTTGGCACCACTAATGAAAAACTGTTTTTT. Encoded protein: CASSLVGTTNEKLFF.